One and the same sample provided the 17 T cell receptor beta chains below, sequenced in a study of T cells in Graves' hyperthyroidism and ophthalmopathy. Amplified TCR beta CDR3 regions derived from RNA transcripts. First-round RT-PCR of the TCR CDR3 relied on the HTBI primer set. Each CDR3 protein gets one entry after TCRdb re-called the multiplex PCR reads with MiXCR. In the table there are hundreds of thousands of distinct CDR3 sequences, approximately 24% of which are singletons. Material for sequencing was blood. The origin of the receptors is a woman aged 25 to 39 with Graves' ophthalmopathy.

This chain uses TRBV6-1 with TRBJ1-2; D ambiguous. The CDR3 covers 13 residues. The V gene lost 2 bases and the J gene lost 2 bases, with 6 bases spanning the gap. Germline CDR1 reads MNHNS; CDR2 reads SASEGT. DNA for the CDR3: TGTGCCAGCAGTGAAAGAGGGAACTATGGCTACACCTTC. It translates to CASSERGNYGYTF.

This chain joins TRBV11-1 and TRBJ2-7; TRBD1 is a possible D gene (6 bases). The V gene's germline CDR1 is SGHAT and CDR2 FQDESV (reference sequence). Trimming took off 3 bases at V and 2 bases at J, with 11 bases between the two ends. The CDR3 is 14 amino acids. In DNA, the CDR3 is TGTGCCAGCAGCTTGTACGGGGACACCTACGAGCAGTACTTC. Residues: CASSLYGDTYEQYF.

This chain connects TRBV6-5 to TRBJ1-2, with a possible D match to TRBD1 (5 bases). The germline V and J ends were trimmed by 0 bases and 3 bases, with 11 bases remaining between them. Germline V gene sequence: CDR1 MNHEY, CDR2 SVGAGI. The CDR3 totals 15 residues. Here the CDR3 reads CASSYSQGPHYGYTF. The CDR3 bases are TGTGCCAGCAGTTACTCTCAGGGTCCCCACTATGGCTACACCTTC.

The gene calls are TRBV12-3 or TRBV12-4 and TRBJ1-6; maybe TRBD1 (6 bases). This CDR3 is built from 16 residues. Trimming left V 4 bases short and J 9 bases short, with 19 bases between. CDR3 sequence: CASSYNSGQKLSPLHF. The CDR3 DNA follows: TGTGCCAGCAGTTACAATTCGGGACAAAAACTTTCACCCCTCCACTTT.

This clonotype came up many times. The rearrangement joins TRBV7-9 to TRBJ2-7, with D maybe TRBD2 (7 bases). Between the trimmed V and J ends, which lost 8 bases and 4 bases, there was a span of 12 bases. Germline loops: CDR1 SEHNR, CDR2 FQNEAQ (reference sequence). The CDR3 has 12 residues. In DNA form, the CDR3 reads TGTGCCAGCGGGGGGCGGGGGTACGAGCAGTACTTC. It yields the protein CASGGRGYEQYF.

This clonotype occurred many times. V usage is TRBV7-8 and J usage is TRBJ2-7; 8 bases fit TRBD1. The CDR3 is 14 amino acids. Germline V gene lookup returns CDR1 SGHVS and CDR2 FQNEAQ. Trimming removed 4 bases from V and 4 bases from J; junction bases left unmatched: 6. Here the CDR3 reads CASSSGQGEYEQYF. CDR3 nucleotide sequence: TGTGCCAGCAGCTCCGGACAGGGAGAGTACGAGCAGTACTTC.

A word on this clonotype: This sequence may be a read error, since a much larger clone differs from it by one base. The rearrangement links TRBV28 to TRBJ1-1; 7 bases line up with TRBD1. The CDR3 has 12 amino acids. Germline lookup yields CDR1 MDHEN and CDR2 SYDVKM. As DNA, the CDR3 is TGTGCCAGCACCAGGGACAGCACTGAAGCTCTCTTT. This sequence encodes CASTRDSTEALF.

This clonotype was observed at least ten times. The chain uses TRBV14 and TRBJ2-7; no definite D call. V shed 0 bases and J shed 7 bases, with 13 bases lying between them. Per germline, CDR1 SGHDN and CDR2 FVKESK. The CDR3 is made up of 14 amino acids. The CDR3 sequence is CASSQDSKAWEQYF. The DNA for the CDR3 is TGTGCCAGCAGCCAAGACAGCAAAGCTTGGGAGCAGTACTTC. The full variable domain, in which reference TRBV14 and TRBJ2-7 provide the parts outside the CDR3, is EAGVTQFPSHSVIEKGQTVTLRCDPISGHDNLYWYRRVMGKEIKFLLHFVKESKQDESGMPNNRFLAERTGGTYSTLKVQPAELEDSGVYFCASSQDSKAWEQYFGPGTRLTVT.

This clonotype was counted many times. The genes are TRBV2 and TRBJ2-5; D might be TRBD1 (5 bases). The CDR3 consists of 10 residues. Germline V CDR1 and CDR2: SNHLY, FYNNEI. V lost 7 bases and J 6 bases, leaving 6 bases between the germline ends. This chain's CDR3 is CASKGQTQYF. The CDR3 DNA reads TGTGCCAGCAAGGGGCAGACCCAGTACTTC.

This clonotype appeared many times. The rearrangement links TRBV7-2 to TRBJ2-7, with TRBD2 matching over 8 bases. There are 17 residues in the CDR3. After removal of 4 bases from V and 0 bases from J, the junction contained 11 bases not matched to a gene. CDR1 and CDR2 (germline): SGHTA, FQGNSA. The CDR3, as DNA: TGTGCCAGCAGCTCCCTGCCCGGCGGGGGGATCTCCTACGAGCAGTACTTC. It is translated as CASSSLPGGGISYEQYF.

The rearrangement links TRBV27 to TRBJ2-4, with D perhaps matching TRBD2 (5 bases). This CDR3 has 16 amino acids. CDR1 MNHEY and CDR2 SMNVEV come from the germline V gene (reference sequence). The V end was cut by 5 bases, the J end by 1 base, with 15 bases between. The CDR3 reads CASSPPPGSAKNIQYF. The CDR3 DNA sequence: TGTGCCAGCAGTCCCCCCCCGGGGTCGGCCAAAAACATTCAGTACTTC.

V is TRBV7-9 and J is TRBJ2-7; 9 bases map to TRBD2. The CDR3 is 15 residues long. Germline assignment: CDR1 SEHNR and CDR2 FQNEAQ (reference sequence). The V segment lost 5 bases and the J segment 6 bases; nucleotides outside the gene matches: 11. CDR3 DNA: TGTGCCAGCAGCGTGTTAGCGGGGGACGAATTCGAGCAGTACGTC. Protein product: CASSVLAGDEFEQYV.

This clonotype was counted ten times or more. This sequence joins TRBV9 and TRBJ1-2; no firm D call. CDR1 and CDR2 from the germline V gene are SGDLS and YYNGEE. Trimming shortened V by 3 bases and J by 4 bases, and 16 bases separated the two germline ends. This CDR3 has 15 amino acids. CDR3 amino acids: CASSANPRVGYGYTF. The CDR3, as DNA: TGTGCCAGCAGCGCCAATCCGAGGGTAGGCTATGGCTACACCTTC.

The count of this clonotype is one. V gene TRBV27 combines with J gene TRBJ1-6; D gene unclear. This CDR3 comprises 19 residues. Trimming cost V 3 bases and J 0 bases, with 18 bases left between them. In germline, CDR1 is MNHEY, CDR2 SMNVEV (reference sequence). CDR3 nucleotides: TGTGCCAGCAGTTTCTCCCCGGCCCTAGATGGCTCCTATAATTCACCCCTCCACTTT. The encoded protein is CASSFSPALDGSYNSPLHF.

This clonotype was seen many times. This chain links TRBV15 with TRBJ2-5; the match to TRBD2 covers 7 bases. Germline CDR1 and CDR2: LNHNV and YYDKDF (reference sequence). Unmatched junction bases numbered 14, after V lost 2 bases and J lost 2 bases. This CDR3 contains 18 residues. CDR3 DNA: TGTGCCACCAGCAGATCCCATATCGTCGAGCGGGGACAAGAGACCCAGTACTTC. Translation gives CATSRSHIVERGQETQYF.

This clonotype occurred many times. The CDR3 spells CASSLAVLSGANVLTF. The DNA for the CDR3 is TGCGCCAGCAGCTTGGCTGTGCTCTCTGGGGCCAACGTCCTGACTTTC. The chain couples TRBV5-1 to TRBJ2-6, with D unclear. The CDR3 is made up of 16 amino acids. CDR1 SGHRS and CDR2 YFSETQ come from the germline V gene. Trimming left V 0 bases short and J 0 bases short, with 7 bases between.

The rearrangement joins TRBV6-1 to TRBJ2-7; 12 positions agree with TRBD2. Trimming at V came to 2 bases and at J to 4 bases, leaving 3 bases not matched to a gene. CDR1 is MNHNS and CDR2 is SASEGT in the germline V gene. There are 15 residues in the CDR3. The CDR3 nucleotides read TGTGCCAGCAGTGAATCTAGCGGGGGGGCGTACGAGCAGTACTTC. Translating it yields CASSESSGGAYEQYF.